The T cell receptor (beta chain) described here comes from a study of blood T cell repertoires in COVID-19. Study overall: Sources were T cells, B-cell-depleted T cells, or PBMCs; the material itself was cDNA or gDNA.

TCRdb keeps only in-frame clones here, not all; method: immunoSEQ multiplex PCR. The sample comprises some 40,000 clones, 91% of which are singletons, and around a sixth rests with the top ten. CDR1 MNHEY and CDR2 SVGAGI come from the germline V gene. V was trimmed by 9 bases and J by 0 bases, leaving 12 bases between them. The CDR3 spans 13 residues. The rearrangement joins TRBV6-5 to TRBJ2-7; D gene unclear. The sample was peripheral blood. The TCR originated in a young woman in a cohort sampled during active COVID-19. In DNA form, the CDR3 reads TGTGCCAGAAATGGGCCGAGCTCCTACGAGCAGTACTTC. It is translated as CARNGPSSYEQYF.